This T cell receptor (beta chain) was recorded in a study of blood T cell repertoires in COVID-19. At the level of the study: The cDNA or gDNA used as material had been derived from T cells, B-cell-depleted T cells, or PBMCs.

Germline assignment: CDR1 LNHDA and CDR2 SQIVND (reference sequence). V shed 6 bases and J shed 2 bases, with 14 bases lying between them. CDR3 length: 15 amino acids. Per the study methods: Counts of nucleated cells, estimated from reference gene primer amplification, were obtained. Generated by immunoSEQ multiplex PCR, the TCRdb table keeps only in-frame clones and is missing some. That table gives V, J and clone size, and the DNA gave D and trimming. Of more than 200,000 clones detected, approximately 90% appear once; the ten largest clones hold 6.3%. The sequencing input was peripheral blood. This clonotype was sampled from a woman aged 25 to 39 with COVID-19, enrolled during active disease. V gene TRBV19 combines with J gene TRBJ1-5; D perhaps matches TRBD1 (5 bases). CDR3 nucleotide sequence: TGTGCCAGTAGGATGGGGCTGTTTGGCAATCAGCCCCAGCATTTT. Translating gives CASRMGLFGNQPQHF.